The entry below gives a single T cell receptor (beta chain) sequence along with its context. The data originate from a study of blood T cell repertoires in COVID-19. Study-level information: PBMCs, B-cell-depleted T cells, or T cells provided the cDNA or gDNA that made up the material.

The CDR3 has 17 amino acids. The V segment lost 7 bases and the J segment 2 bases; nucleotides outside the gene matches: 14. Looked up from germline, CDR1 is MDHEN and CDR2 is SYDVKM. The repertoire was sequenced with immunoSEQ multiplex PCR; TCRdb's copy has only in-frame clones and lacks some. The profile shows more than 450,000 clones, about 85% of them singletons. The specimen was PBMCs or T cells enriched from blood (not recorded which). The sequence was collected from a woman aged 18-35 years who had recovered from COVID-19. The V and J genes are TRBV28 and TRBJ1-3, with 7 bases matching TRBD1. The CDR3 region is CASTALEAGGTGNTIYF. CDR3 DNA sequence: TGTGCCAGCACCGCCCTCGAGGCAGGGGGAACTGGAAACACCATATATTTT.